A selection of T cell receptor beta chains follows, all from one sample in a study of beta chain features in type 1 diabetes. Profiling relied on immunoSEQ multiplex PCR, and the TCRdb table lists in-frame clones only, not all of them. Counted here are 15,000 to 20,000 clones, just under 55% occurring once; the ten biggest clones make up 0.45% to 0.55%. Sequencing used stem cell memory CD4+ T cells from blood. These receptors were collected from a woman aged 18-29 years in good health. Each CDR3 is given without its conserved first and last residue. The D gene is left open where the match is weak.

J gene: TRBJ1-3
CDR3 length: 13
D gene: -
V gene: TRBV5-6
CDR3 protein: ASSNARVAGNTIY

J gene: TRBJ1-2
CDR3 length: 11
D gene: TRBD1
V gene: TRBV5-1
CDR3 protein: ASRTGDNYGYT

J gene: TRBJ1-5
CDR3 length: 13
D gene: -
V gene: TRBV19
CDR3 protein: ASTMGGKNNQPQH

J gene: TRBJ1-1
CDR3 length: 12
D gene: -
V gene: TRBV28
CDR3 protein: ASSFPRGNTEAF

J gene: TRBJ2-1
CDR3 length: 17
D gene: TRBD2
V gene: TRBV7-9
CDR3 protein: ASSLFASGGARYPNEQF

J gene: TRBJ1-2
CDR3 length: 13
D gene: -
V gene: TRBV27
CDR3 protein: ASSYLGSTNYGYT

J gene: TRBJ2-1
CDR3 length: 13
D gene: -
V gene: TRBV2
CDR3 protein: ASSPVGGSYNEQF

J gene: TRBJ1-1
CDR3 length: 11
D gene: -
V gene: TRBV30
CDR3 protein: AWSVKLDTEAF

J gene: TRBJ2-2
CDR3 length: 15
D gene: -
V gene: TRBV9
CDR3 protein: ASSVGFQTSIVGELF

J gene: TRBJ2-7
CDR3 length: 14
D gene: TRBD1
V gene: TRBV12-5
CDR3 protein: ASGLVLGQGAGEQY

J gene: TRBJ2-1
CDR3 length: 14
D gene: TRBD2
V gene: TRBV5-1
CDR3 protein: ASSLGSGSSRNEQF

J gene: TRBJ1-5
CDR3 length: 10
D gene: -
V gene: TRBV2
CDR3 protein: ASSDPYQPQH

J gene: TRBJ2-7
CDR3 length: 12
D gene: TRBD2
V gene: TRBV6-1
CDR3 protein: ASGLAGGVYEQY

J gene: TRBJ2-1
CDR3 length: 13
D gene: TRBD2
V gene: TRBV5-1
CDR3 protein: ASSFTSGSYNEQF

J gene: TRBJ2-3
CDR3 length: 13
D gene: -
V gene: TRBV15
CDR3 protein: ATSRVLASTDTQY

J gene: TRBJ2-1
CDR3 length: 13
D gene: -
V gene: TRBV28
CDR3 protein: ASSSTSSTYNEQF

J gene: TRBJ2-3
CDR3 length: 17
D gene: -
V gene: TRBV7-9
CDR3 protein: ASRDSIPLRQGGTDTQY

J gene: TRBJ2-3
CDR3 length: 11
D gene: TRBD1
V gene: TRBV7-7
CDR3 protein: ASSHDREDTQY

J gene: TRBJ1-1
CDR3 length: 12
D gene: -
V gene: TRBV19
CDR3 protein: ASTSDRLYTEAF

J gene: TRBJ2-6
CDR3 length: 15
D gene: -
V gene: TRBV27
CDR3 protein: ASRRQSTYSGANVLT

J gene: TRBJ2-3
CDR3 length: 13
D gene: TRBD2
V gene: TRBV19
CDR3 protein: ASTLSGRATDTQY

J gene: TRBJ2-7
CDR3 length: 11
D gene: -
V gene: TRBV10-2
CDR3 protein: ASRDRSSYEQY

J gene: TRBJ1-6
CDR3 length: 12
D gene: -
V gene: TRBV12-5
CDR3 protein: ASVHDLYNSPLH

J gene: TRBJ1-1
CDR3 length: 11
D gene: -
V gene: TRBV6-1
CDR3 protein: ASMEAVNTEAF

J gene: TRBJ2-3
CDR3 length: 15
D gene: TRBD2
V gene: TRBV6-1
CDR3 protein: ASSEKVVAGGSDTQY

J gene: TRBJ2-5
CDR3 length: 13
D gene: TRBD2
V gene: TRBV5-1
CDR3 protein: ASSYIAGDRKTQY

J gene: TRBJ1-1
CDR3 length: 13
D gene: TRBD1
V gene: TRBV6-1
CDR3 protein: ASSEYPGGVAEAF

J gene: TRBJ2-5
CDR3 length: 14
D gene: -
V gene: TRBV18
CDR3 protein: ASSPTRSGWQETQY

J gene: -
CDR3 length: 13
D gene: TRBD1
V gene: TRBV5-5
CDR3 protein: ASSLSTGGLGEQY

J gene: TRBJ2-3
CDR3 length: 13
D gene: -
V gene: TRBV18
CDR3 protein: ASSPWTPSTDTQY

J gene: TRBJ2-1
CDR3 length: 14
D gene: TRBD2
V gene: TRBV7-2
CDR3 protein: ASSFLPGLAEYEQF

J gene: TRBJ2-6
CDR3 length: 16
D gene: TRBD2
V gene: TRBV5-4
CDR3 protein: ASSSLAGGLSGANVLT

J gene: TRBJ2-7
CDR3 length: 15
D gene: -
V gene: TRBV7-8
CDR3 protein: ASSSRATGSKIYEQY

J gene: TRBJ2-6
CDR3 length: 10
D gene: -
V gene: TRBV11-3
CDR3 protein: ASTSGANVLT

J gene: TRBJ1-1
CDR3 length: 14
D gene: -
V gene: TRBV5-1
CDR3 protein: ASSLEQGGRIGEAF

J gene: TRBJ1-2
CDR3 length: 14
D gene: -
V gene: TRBV10-3
CDR3 protein: AISESNNRAIHGYT

J gene: TRBJ1-5
CDR3 length: 12
D gene: -
V gene: TRBV6-6
CDR3 protein: ASSRGDSNQPQH

J gene: TRBJ1-1
CDR3 length: 12
D gene: -
V gene: TRBV15
CDR3 protein: ATSRGPRNTEAF

J gene: TRBJ2-1
CDR3 length: 13
D gene: TRBD1
V gene: TRBV2
CDR3 protein: ASGTDRGRFNEQF

J gene: TRBJ2-7
CDR3 length: 9
D gene: -
V gene: TRBV5-4
CDR3 protein: ASSLFREQY

J gene: TRBJ2-7
CDR3 length: 13
D gene: TRBD2
V gene: TRBV18
CDR3 protein: ASSPRGGSSYEQY

J gene: TRBJ1-5
CDR3 length: 13
D gene: -
V gene: TRBV6-1
CDR3 protein: ASSVGTRSNQPQH

J gene: TRBJ1-5
CDR3 length: 15
D gene: -
V gene: TRBV30
CDR3 protein: AWSARAGQWLNQPQH

J gene: TRBJ2-7
CDR3 length: 12
D gene: TRBD1
V gene: TRBV6-1
CDR3 protein: ASSRPGQGYEQY

J gene: TRBJ2-7
CDR3 length: 13
D gene: TRBD1
V gene: TRBV5-4
CDR3 protein: ASSLAGTGAYEQY

J gene: TRBJ1-2
CDR3 length: 11
D gene: -
V gene: TRBV6-5
CDR3 protein: ASSFTLNYGYT

J gene: TRBJ2-5
CDR3 length: 11
D gene: -
V gene: TRBV27
CDR3 protein: ASSFRGIQTQY